The next 29 T cell receptor beta chains were all read from a single sample in a study of blood T cell repertoires in COVID-19. Data came from immunoSEQ multiplex PCR; TCRdb stores just in-frame clones and leaves some out. The sample yields approximately 200,000 clones, roughly 85% seen once. Sequencing input: peripheral blood. The origin of the receptors is a man aged 50-60 years who had recovered from COVID-19.

The V gene is TRBV2, the J gene TRBJ2-7; 12 nucleotides match TRBD2. From germline, CDR1 is SNHLY and CDR2 FYNNEI. There are 15 residues in the CDR3. The V segment lost 6 bases and the J segment 4 bases; nucleotides outside the gene matches: 7. This CDR3 is CASRRTSGEIYEQYF. The CDR3 nucleotides are TGTGCCAGCAGGAGGACTAGCGGGGAAATTTACGAGCAGTACTTC.

The rearrangement uses TRBV18 and TRBJ2-4, with 8 bases lining up with TRBD2. The V and J ends lost 3 bases and 6 bases, in that order; junction bases with no gene match: 4. The germline CDR1 and CDR2 sequences are KGHSH and LQKENI. The CDR3 runs to 14 residues. CDR3 amino acids: CASSPGLEANIQYF. The DNA for the CDR3 is TGTGCCAGCTCACCGGGACTAGAGGCAAACATTCAGTACTTC.

This clone has a handful of counts. The CDR3 sequence: CATSRALGGSPLHF. The CDR3 bases are TGTGCCACCAGCAGAGCCTTGGGGGGTTCACCCCTCCACTTT. This sequence joins TRBV15 and TRBJ1-6; perhaps TRBD1 as D (5 bases). V was cut by 1 base and J by 9 bases, with 10 bases left in between. The CDR3 runs to 14 residues. Germline values: CDR1 LNHNV, CDR2 YYDKDF (reference sequence). Full variable domain (outside the CDR3, taken from reference TRBV15 and TRBJ1-6): DAMVIQNPRYQVTQFGKPVTLSCSQTLNHNVMYWYQQKSSQAPKLLFHYYDKDFNNEADTPDNFQSRRPNTSFCFLDIRSPGLGDTAMYLCATSRALGGSPLHFGNGTRLTVT.

The genes are TRBV24-1 and TRBJ2-1; D gene uncertain. The germline V and J ends were trimmed by 3 bases and 10 bases, with 9 bases remaining between them. CDR3 size: 12 residues. Germline V lookup: CDR1 KGHDR, CDR2 SFDVKD. The CDR3 DNA sequence: TGTGCCACCAGTGATGCCCCGAGCGAGCAGTTCTTC. Translating it yields CATSDAPSEQFF.

This chain connects TRBV29-1 to TRBJ1-5; tentative D call: TRBD1 (5 bases). The ends were cut back, 6 bases at V and 5 bases at J, with 14 bases in the middle. The germline CDR1 and CDR2 sequences are SQVTM and ANQGSEA. This CDR3 comprises 13 residues. CDR3 region: CSVRDSYDQPQHF. CDR3 nucleotides: TGCAGCGTCCGCGACAGCTACGATCAGCCCCAGCATTTT.

Worth noting for this clone: One end of the junction is discordant with germline, which a read error may explain. V is TRBV5-1 and J is TRBJ2-3, with D tentatively TRBD1 (5 bases). CDR1 and CDR2 (germline): SGHRS, YFSETQ. The CDR3 extends over 13 amino acids. Written as DNA, the CDR3 is TGCGCCAGCAGTTTGGGGCTCCCAGATACGCAGTATTTT. Residues: CASSLGLPDTQYF. Based on the CDR3 plus reference TRBV5-1 and TRBJ2-3, the full variable domain is KAGVTQTPRYLIKTRGQQVTLSCSPISGHRSVSWYQQTPGQGLQFLFEYFSETQRNKGNFPGRFSGRQFSNSRSEMNVSTLELGDSALYLCASSLGLPDTQYFGPGTRLTVL.

This clone was seen more than once but under ten times. The rearrangement uses TRBV16 and TRBJ2-7; D not resolved. Germline CDR1 and CDR2: KGHSY and FQNENV. V lost 2 bases and J lost 0, with 20 bases in between. The CDR3 loop spans 18 amino acids. The CDR3 loop is CASSQTLSTLSSSYEQYF. For the CDR3, the DNA is TGTGCCAGCAGCCAAACCTTAAGTACTCTATCGAGCTCCTACGAGCAGTACTTC.

The gene calls are TRBV28 and TRBJ2-3; D might be TRBD2 (5 bases). This CDR3 has 14 amino acids. Germline CDR1 reads MDHEN; CDR2 reads SYDVKM. V was clipped by 7 bases and J by 2 bases, with 13 bases between them. CDR3 residues: CASTGVQATDTQYF. DNA for the CDR3: TGTGCCAGCACCGGGGTGCAGGCCACAGATACGCAGTATTTT.

The chain employs TRBV4-2 and TRBJ2-7, with 7 bases matching TRBD2. Germline CDR1 reads LGHNA; CDR2 reads YNFKEQ. The CDR3 length is 15 residues. V lost 1 base and J lost 2; bases outside the gene matches: 5. CDR3 nucleotides: TGTGCCAGCAGCCAAGTGAGCGGGAAAGCCTACGAGCAGTACTTC. Its protein product is CASSQVSGKAYEQYF.

This clone has just one count. The rearrangement links TRBV29-1 to TRBJ2-1; D might be TRBD1 (6 bases). The CDR3 runs to 13 residues. CDR1 and CDR2 from the germline V gene are SQVTM and ANQGSEA. The V gene lost 5 bases and the J gene lost 0 bases, with 8 bases spanning the gap. The CDR3 reads CSVQGSSYNEQFF. CDR3 coding DNA: TGCAGCGTTCAGGGGAGCTCCTACAATGAGCAGTTCTTC.

This sequence joins TRBV18 and TRBJ1-3; a weak D match, TRBD1 (5 bases). The V end lost 6 bases, the J end lost 4 bases, and 19 bases lay between the germline ends. The CDR3 runs 16 residues. From germline, CDR1 is KGHSH and CDR2 LQKENI. Written as DNA, the CDR3 is TGTGCCAGCTCTCCCGGACAAGCTCTTTCCGGAAACACCATATATTTT. It specifies CASSPGQALSGNTIYF. Variable domain in full (rest from reference TRBV18 and TRBJ1-3): NAGVMQNPRHLVRRRGQEARLRCSPMKGHSHVYWYRQLPEEGLKFMVYLQKENIIDESGMPKERFSAEFPKEGPSILRIQQVVRGDSAAYFCASSPGQALSGNTIYFGEGSWLTVV.

The chain employs TRBV19 and TRBJ2-7; 9 nucleotides match TRBD2. Per germline, CDR1 LNHDA and CDR2 SQIVND (reference sequence). V shed 4 bases and J 3 bases; nucleotides not matched to a gene: 1. The CDR3 sequence is 13 residues long. The DNA for the CDR3 is TGTGCCAGTAGTACGACTAGCGGCTACGAGCAGTACTTC. This sequence encodes CASSTTSGYEQYF.

V and J are TRBV10-3 and TRBJ1-2, with D perhaps matching TRBD1 (6 bases). Trimming left V 6 bases short and J 4 bases short, with 15 bases between. Germline assignment: CDR1 ENHRY and CDR2 SYGVKD. This CDR3 has 14 amino acids. DNA for the CDR3: TGTGCCATCAGGCGAGAGACAGGTCGCTATGGCTACACCTTC. Its protein product is CAIRRETGRYGYTF.

V gene TRBV27 combines with J gene TRBJ1-6; 7 nucleotides match TRBD1. Germline V gene data show CDR1 as MNHEY and CDR2 as SMNVEV (reference sequence). The CDR3 has 17 amino acids. V shed 3 bases, J shed 3 bases, and the junction held 8 bases outside the gene matches. The chain's CDR3 is CASSFQTGFNYNSPLHF. The CDR3 bases are TGTGCCAGCAGTTTCCAGACAGGGTTCAACTATAATTCACCCCTCCACTTT.

The chain uses TRBV10-1 and TRBJ2-7, with a weak D call TRBD2 (5 bases). The length of the CDR3 is 14 residues. Trimming took 6 bases from V and 6 from J, leaving 18 bases between them. The germline CDR1 and CDR2 sequences are WNHNN and SYGVQD (reference sequence). CDR3 coding DNA: TGCGCCAGCAGCAAACGGACCGGGAATCGCGAGCAGTACTTC. It codes for CASSKRTGNREQYF.

The chain has TRBV6-5 and TRBJ2-4; a possible D gene is TRBD2 (6 bases). The CDR3 is made up of 13 amino acids. V was trimmed by 6 bases and J by 8 bases, leaving 14 bases between them. Germline V gives CDR1 MNHEY, CDR2 SVGAGI. CDR3 nucleotide sequence: TGTGCCAGCAGCCTCCAGGGAGGAGACATTCAGTACTTC. This translates into CASSLQGGDIQYF.

This clone came up a few times. The chain has TRBV6-4 and TRBJ1-1; a possible D gene is TRBD1 (6 bases). V gave up 4 bases and J gave up 5 bases, with 11 bases separating them. CDR3 length: 13 residues. The V gene's germline CDR1 is MRHNA and CDR2 SNTAGT. In DNA, the CDR3 is TGTGCCAGCAGTGCAGGGGCGCGTACTGAAGCTTTCTTT. It yields the protein CASSAGARTEAFF.

This clone was found once. The genes are TRBV15 and TRBJ1-1; 9 bases agree with TRBD1. V lost 2 bases to trimming and J lost 1 base; unmatched junction nucleotides: 11. The CDR3 totals 18 residues. In germline, CDR1 is LNHNV, CDR2 YYDKDF (reference sequence). CDR3 nucleotide sequence: TGTGCCACCAGCAGATCACGGACAGGGGCGAGGAAGAACACTGAAGCTTTCTTT. This gives the protein CATSRSRTGARKNTEAFF.

This chain joins TRBV5-4 and TRBJ2-1; 10 bases are shared with TRBD1. V lost 4 bases and J lost 1; bases outside the gene matches: 8. This CDR3 contains 17 residues. Germline lookup yields CDR1 SGHNT and CDR2 YYREEE (reference sequence). This chain's CDR3 is CASSRGDRGPSYNEQFF. CDR3 nucleotides: TGTGCCAGCAGCCGAGGGGACAGGGGACCATCCTACAATGAGCAGTTCTTC. The full variable domain, with the rest looked up from reference TRBV5-4 and TRBJ2-1, is ETGVTQSPTHLIKTRGQQVTLRCSSQSGHNTVSWYQQALGQGPQFIFQYYREEENGRGNFPPRFSGLQFPNYSSELNVNALELDDSALYLCASSRGDRGPSYNEQFFGPGTRLTVL.

This chain links TRBV30 with TRBJ2-5; TRBD1 matches 9 bases. The V segment lost 2 bases and the J segment 4 bases; nucleotides outside the gene matches: 5. The CDR3 consists of 14 residues. Germline V lookup: CDR1 GTSNPN, CDR2 SVGIG (reference sequence). The CDR3 loop reads CAWSRDRAPETQYF. In DNA form, the CDR3 reads TGTGCCTGGAGTCGGGACAGGGCCCCAGAGACCCAGTACTTC.

The chain combines TRBV5-5 with TRBJ1-4, with 7 bases matching TRBD1. This CDR3 has 14 amino acids. Germline lookup yields CDR1 SGHKS and CDR2 YYEKEE (reference sequence). Unmatched junction bases numbered 2, after V lost 4 bases and J lost 2 bases. The CDR3 nucleotides read TGTGCCAGCAGCCTGACAGGGACTAATGAAAAACTGTTTTTT. Amino acids: CASSLTGTNEKLFF.

The chain links TRBV9 to TRBJ2-1, with D unclear. CDR1 and CDR2 (germline): SGDLS, YYNGEE. The CDR3 sequence is 13 residues long. The ends were cut back, 0 bases at V and 5 bases at J, with 6 bases in the middle. The CDR3 DNA reads as TGTGCCAGCAGCGTAGTGACTGACAATGAGCAGTTCTTC. It codes for CASSVVTDNEQFF.

This chain uses TRBV9 with TRBJ1-2, with D tentatively TRBD1 (5 bases). Germline V gene sequence: CDR1 SGDLS, CDR2 YYNGEE. V was shortened by 5 bases and J by 4 bases, with 18 bases between the two germline ends. The CDR3 is 15 residues long. In DNA, the CDR3 is TGTGCCAGCAGGGGGGGAACGGGACGGATCTATGGCTACACCTTC. It translates to CASRGGTGRIYGYTF.

This chain uses TRBV3-1 (or the pseudogene TRBV3-2) with TRBJ2-7, with D possibly TRBD1 on 6 matching bases. Trimming cost V 1 base and J 3 bases, with 13 bases left between them. This CDR3 is 15 amino acids long. The germline V gene has CDR1 LGHDT and CDR2 YNNKEL (reference sequence). CDR3 in DNA: TGTGCCAGCAGCCAAGGGGGACACCGACTCTACGAGCAGTACTTC. Protein: CASSQGGHRLYEQYF.

The chain recombines TRBV28 with TRBJ1-5, with 7 positions matching TRBD1. V lost 2 bases and J lost 6; bases outside the gene matches: 7. This CDR3 has 15 residues. Germline CDR1 reads MDHEN; CDR2 reads SYDVKM. The CDR3 region has the DNA TGTGCCAGCAGTTTACAACAGGGGATCGGTCAGCCCCAGCATTTT. It translates to CASSLQQGIGQPQHF.

The V call is TRBV2, the J call TRBJ1-4; 7 nucleotides agree with TRBD1. CDR1 is SNHLY, CDR2 FYNNEI, per germline. The trim removed 5 bases at V and 5 bases at J, leaving 8 bases unmatched. This CDR3 region has 15 residues. Here the CDR3 reads CASSLIGTVNEKLFF. The CDR3, as DNA: TGTGCCAGCAGTCTAATCGGGACAGTAAATGAAAAACTGTTTTTT.

This chain uses TRBV18 with TRBJ2-5; 12 bases are a match to TRBD1. The V and J ends lost 6 bases and 6 bases, in that order; junction bases with no gene match: 11. Germline V gene lookup returns CDR1 KGHSH and CDR2 LQKENI. The CDR3 is 16 amino acids. The CDR3 nucleotides are TGTGCCAGCTCTCCCACCGGGACAGGGGGCGGCCAGACCCAGTACTTC. It codes for CASSPTGTGGGQTQYF.

The chain joins TRBV19 to TRBJ2-7; the match to TRBD2 covers 10 bases. CDR1 is LNHDA and CDR2 is SQIVND in the germline V gene (reference sequence). V lost 3 bases to trimming and J lost 0 bases; unmatched junction nucleotides: 8. This CDR3 has 17 amino acids. The CDR3 spells CASSMGTSGAPSYEQYF. As DNA, the CDR3 is TGTGCCAGTAGTATGGGTACTAGCGGGGCGCCCTCCTACGAGCAGTACTTC.

This clone was found once. The chain uses TRBV29-1 and TRBJ2-1, with 13 nucleotides matching TRBD2. Trimming removed 4 bases from V and 5 bases from J; junction bases left unmatched: 11. This CDR3 has 17 residues. Germline CDR1 reads SQVTM; CDR2 reads ANQGSEA. In DNA, the CDR3 is TGCAGCGTTGTCGTGACTAGCGGGAGGCCCACTAACAATGAGCAGTTCTTC. Amino acids: CSVVVTSGRPTNNEQFF.